These T cell receptor beta chains were read from a single sample in a study of vaccination effects on CD4 cells after COVID-19. The antigens these receptors bind are not known. Assay used: immunoSEQ multiplex PCR; TCRdb lists only in-frame clones, some missing. The sample holds about 29,000 clones, around 74% seen once. Sequenced material: CD4+ T cells from PBMCs cultured with HCoV-OC43 spike peptides, taken after COVID-19 vaccination. These receptors all come from a human donor who received a COVID-19 vaccine. Both conserved end residues are part of each CDR3. The D gene is left open where the match is weak. Only part of the rows carry a size: once, few, many, or a class if the clone is expanded.

CDR3nt | CDR3aa | v_gene | abundance | j_gene | d_gene
TGTGCCAGCAGCCCGCCGGCCGTGTACGGCTACACCTTC | CASSPPAVYGYTF | TRBV12-3/TRBV12-4 | NA | TRBJ1-2 | NA
TGCGCCAGCAGGACGACTGGCATTGGCTACACCTTC | CASRTTGIGYTF | TRBV5-1 | once | TRBJ1-2 | NA
TGTGCCAGCTCCCCGCAGCGGGGCCGAAACAATGAGCAGTTCTTC | CASSPQRGRNNEQFF | TRBV18 | NA | TRBJ2-1 | TRBD2
TGTGCCAGCAGTTCCCTCGGGAGTACTTCCTACGAGCAGTACTTC | CASSSLGSTSYEQYF | TRBV27 | NA | TRBJ2-7 | NA
TGTGCTAGTGGTTTGTCACGGGGGGCCATCTATGGCTACACCTTC | CASGLSRGAIYGYTF | TRBV12-5 | NA | TRBJ1-2 | NA
TGTGCCAGCAGCATCCAGAAGGGGTCCGGGGAGACCCAGTACTTC | CASSIQKGSGETQYF | TRBV5-6 | NA | TRBJ2-5 | NA
TGTGCCAGCAGCCCAAAAAGAAGGGGACAGGTCGGAGGGTATGGCTACACCTTC | CASSPKRRGQVGGYGYTF | TRBV9 | few | TRBJ1-2 | TRBD1
TGTGCCAGCAGCTTATCGCTTTACAGTTCGAACACTGAAGCTTTCTTT | CASSLSLYSSNTEAFF | TRBV7-2 | NA | TRBJ1-1 | NA
TGTGCCAGCAAAAACAGGGGGCCCAATCAGCCCCAGCATTTT | CASKNRGPNQPQHF | TRBV2 | few | TRBJ1-5 | TRBD1
TGTGCCAGCTCACCGAGCGGACAGGTCTATGGCTACACCTTC | CASSPSGQVYGYTF | TRBV18 | few | TRBJ1-2 | TRBD1
TGTGCCAGCAGCTTGGTAAAGACAGGGCTGGAGGCCGGGGAGCTGTTTTTT | CASSLVKTGLEAGELFF | TRBV7-9 | few | TRBJ2-2 | TRBD1
TGCGCCAGCAGCCCGACCTTCAACGGAGAGACCCAGTACTTC | CASSPTFNGETQYF | TRBV5-1 | NA | TRBJ2-5 | NA
TGTGCCTGGAGTGGTTCCAGCGGGGGCCAGTTTGGTGAGCAGTTCTTC | CAWSGSSGGQFGEQFF | TRBV30 | NA | TRBJ2-1 | TRBD2
TGTGCCAGCAGTTACCTAAAAAATCAGCCCCAGCATTTT | CASSYLKNQPQHF | TRBV6-5 | NA | TRBJ1-5 | NA
TGTGCCAGCAGACACCGACAGGGGGCTTGGGACGAGCAGTACTTC | CASRHRQGAWDEQYF | TRBV5-8 | NA | TRBJ2-7 | TRBD1
TGTGCCAGCAGTTCCGACGGACAGTACGAGCAGTACTTC | CASSSDGQYEQYF | TRBV6-5 | once | TRBJ2-7 | NA
TGTGCCAGCAGTGAATCAGGATCTACCTACGAGCAGTACTTC | CASSESGSTYEQYF | TRBV25-1 | NA | TRBJ2-7 | NA
TGTGCCAGCAGCCCATCCCCACTAGCCCCTTACAATGAGCAGTTCTTC | CASSPSPLAPYNEQFF | TRBV11-2 | NA | TRBJ2-1 | NA
TGTGCCAGCAGGGGACACTACGAGCAGTACTTC | CASRGHYEQYF | TRBV2 | NA | TRBJ2-7 | NA
TGTGCCAGCAGCCAAGATTGGGGGCGACAGGGACAGACCCAGTACTTC | CASSQDWGRQGQTQYF | TRBV14 | NA | TRBJ2-5 | TRBD1
TGTGCCTGGGCGGGACAGAGCCTTAATGAAAAACTGTTTTTT | CAWAGQSLNEKLFF | TRBV30 | few | TRBJ1-4 | TRBD1
TGTGCCAGCAGCTCTACCCGGGGACCCTCGGATGGCTACACCTTC | CASSSTRGPSDGYTF | TRBV7-9 | NA | TRBJ1-2 | NA
TGTGCCAGCAGCGTAGGGCTAGCGGGGGGCTTGGAGACCCAGTACTTC | CASSVGLAGGLETQYF | TRBV9 | once | TRBJ2-5 | TRBD2
TGTGCCAGCAGTGAACGCAGGGGAGAGACCCAGTACTTC | CASSERRGETQYF | TRBV2 | NA | TRBJ2-5 | NA
TGTGCCAGCAGCCGTTACGGGGAGCTGTTTTTT | CASSRYGELFF | TRBV7-9 | NA | TRBJ2-2 | NA
TGTGCCAGTAGTATCCCTCGACTAGCGGGAGGCACAGATACGCAGTATTTT | CASSIPRLAGGTDTQYF | TRBV19 | NA | TRBJ2-3 | TRBD2
TGTGCCAGCAGCCCGGGGACTAGCGGCCAAGAGACCCAGTACTTC | CASSPGTSGQETQYF | TRBV7-9 | NA | TRBJ2-5 | TRBD2
TGTGCCAGCAGCCCCCGGGACAGTGTTGGACGGTATACGCAGTATTTT | CASSPRDSVGRYTQYF | TRBV13 | NA | TRBJ2-3 | TRBD1
TGCGCCAGCAGCTCCGGGACAGGAAACACCATATATTTT | CASSSGTGNTIYF | TRBV5-1 | NA | TRBJ1-3 | NA
TGTGCCAGCAGCAAACACACAGATACGCAGTATTTT | CASSKHTDTQYF | TRBV5-4 | NA | TRBJ2-3 | NA
TGTGCCAGCAGTTCAGACAGGGGGCAACTAACTAGCGAGCAGTACTTC | CASSSDRGQLTSEQYF | TRBV27 | NA | TRBJ2-7 | TRBD1
TGTGCCAGCAGTCCGAAGACAGTTAACTATGGCTACACCTTC | CASSPKTVNYGYTF | TRBV5-4 | NA | TRBJ1-2 | NA
TGTGCCAGCAGCGTAGAGGCGGTCATGGTGGGGGGGCCGACATCCTACGAGCAGTACTTC | CASSVEAVMVGGPTSYEQYF | TRBV9 | NA | TRBJ2-7 | NA
TGCGCCAGCAGGCCGCCCGGGACGGTGAACACTGAAGCTTTCTTT | CASRPPGTVNTEAFF | TRBV4-1 | NA | TRBJ1-1 | NA
TGTGCCATCAGTGTTGAGGGCACCGGGGAGCTGTTTTTT | CAISVEGTGELFF | TRBV10-3 | NA | TRBJ2-2 | NA
TGTGCCAGCAAACGGACAGCACTAAACACCGGGGAGCTGTTTTTT | CASKRTALNTGELFF | TRBV27 | NA | TRBJ2-2 | NA
TGTGCTAGTGGTTTGGGGACTCCGGATGAGCAGTTCTTC | CASGLGTPDEQFF | TRBV12-5 | NA | TRBJ2-1 | NA